What follows is one T cell receptor beta chain and its context. Its antigen is undetermined. This record comes from a study of T cell responses to AZD1222 COVID-19 vaccine. Deletions cut 0 bases from V and 6 bases from J, with 11 bases between. The CDR3 has 14 residues. Germline CDR1 reads KGHSH; CDR2 reads LQKENI. TCRdb keeps only in-frame clones here, not all; method: immunoSEQ multiplex PCR. The sample lists more than 45,000 clones, approximately 84% seen once, with roughly 27% in the top ten. Findings of the study overall: There were vaccine-associated CD4 TCRs across spike, dominant at 160-218 and 743-854. Baseline antibody screening turned up just a handful of seropositive AZD1222 recipients. Among the donors, most were white British and more were female, and clonal diversity was possibly underestimated. Nearly half of spike-specific TCRs reportedly target variant regions that are unmutated in the B.1.351 and B.1.1.7 variants.

The material sequenced was peripheral blood, taken on day 0 of AZD1222 vaccination. The sequence derives from an adult in good health. The rearrangement joins TRBV18 to TRBJ1-2; tentative D call: TRBD1 (5 bases). The CDR3 sequence: CASSPPGRQHGYTF. The CDR3 DNA reads TGTGCCAGCTCACCACCGGGACGTCAGCATGGCTACACCTTC.